This T cell receptor (beta chain) is from a study of sequential checkpoint blockade in melanoma. Across the study: First-line arms were nivolumab then ipilimumab, or the reverse, randomized 1:1. After nivolumab or ipilimumab alone, twenty-two patients had week-13 rebiopsies. TCRbeta immunosequencing was performed on DNA from 90 to 100 pretreatment melanoma tumor samples. Study results and limitations: Patients with week-13 increases in T-cell fraction and clonality benefited about 30 times more often.

There are many counts of this clone. Its antigen remains unidentified. Treatment of the sample: randomized to nivolumab then ipilimumab (arm A) or the reverse (arm B). Data came from immunoSEQ multiplex PCR; TCRdb stores just in-frame clones and leaves some out. The table shows 2,500 to 3,500 clones, with roughly 21% occurring only once. CDR1 SGHNT and CDR2 YENEEA come from the germline V gene. Trimming took off 0 bases at V and 0 bases at J, with 5 bases between the two ends. The CDR3 runs 14 residues. Sequencing was performed on tumor tissue (inferred from file names), taken from a patient given nivolumab and ipilimumab in sequence. The chain employs TRBV11-3 and TRBJ1-1, with D unclear. This receptor was taken from a human donor with melanoma. CDR3 DNA: TGTGCCAGCAGCTTAGAGGGGATGAACACTGAAGCTTTCTTT. Translated: CASSLEGMNTEAFF.